The T cell receptor (beta chain) described here comes from a study of T cells in Graves' hyperthyroidism and ophthalmopathy. RNA transcripts served as the template for amplifying TCR beta CDR3 regions. Initially, a first-round RT-PCR of the TCR CDR3 employed the HTBI primer set. Each CDR3 protein is one row after TCRdb ran MiXCR on the multiplex PCR reads. The sample consists of fewer than 750,000 distinct CDR3 sequences, roughly 46% of them appearing once. The V gene's germline CDR1 is SNHLY and CDR2 FYNNEI. The CDR3 is 12 residues long. With 10 bases removed from V and 0 bases from J, the gap between germline ends came to 10 bases. Diagnostic assessment was based on clinical symptoms, serum thyroxine and TRAb, thyroid ultrasound and orbital computed tomography. This clonotype was found many times.

The sequence was obtained from a woman aged 18-29 years with Graves' hyperthyroidism. V usage is TRBV2 and J usage is TRBJ2-7; tentatively, D is TRBD2 (6 bases). The sample taken for sequencing was peripheral blood or thyroid tissue (not recorded which). CDR3 in amino acids: CAKTTSSYEQYF. The CDR3 nucleotides are TGTGCCAAAACGACTAGCTCCTACGAGCAGTACTTC.